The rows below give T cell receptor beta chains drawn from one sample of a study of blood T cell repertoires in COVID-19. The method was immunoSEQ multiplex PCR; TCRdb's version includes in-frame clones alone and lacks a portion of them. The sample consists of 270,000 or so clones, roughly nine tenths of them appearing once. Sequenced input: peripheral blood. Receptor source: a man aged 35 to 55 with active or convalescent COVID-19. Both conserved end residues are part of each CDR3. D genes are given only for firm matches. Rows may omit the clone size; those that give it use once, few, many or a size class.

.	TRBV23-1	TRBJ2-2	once	CASNRGRGVTGELFF	TGCGCCAGCAACCGGGGCAGGGGGGTCACCGGGGAGCTGTTTTTT
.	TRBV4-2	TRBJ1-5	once	CASSKDSDQPQHF	TGTGCCAGCAGCAAAGACAGCGATCAGCCCCAGCATTTT
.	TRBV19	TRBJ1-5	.	CASSDGQGRYQPQHF	TGTGCCAGTAGCGATGGGCAAGGGAGGTATCAGCCCCAGCATTTT
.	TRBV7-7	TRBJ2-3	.	CASSLGLGLSTDTQYF	TGTGCCAGCAGCTTAGGTCTAGGATTGAGCACAGATACGCAGTATTTT
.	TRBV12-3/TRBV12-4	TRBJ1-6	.	CASSSGRGSLHF	TGTGCCAGCAGTTCCGGAAGGGGATCCCTCCACTTT
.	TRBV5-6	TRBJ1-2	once	CASSLADTNYGYTF	TGTGCCAGCAGCTTGGCGGACACCAACTATGGCTACACCTTC
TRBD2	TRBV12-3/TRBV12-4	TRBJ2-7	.	CASKTSETYEQYF	TGTGCCAGCAAGACTAGCGAGACCTACGAGCAGTACTTC
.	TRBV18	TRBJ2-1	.	CASSPVGGDYNEQFF	TGTGCCAGCTCACCGGTCGGGGGTGACTACAATGAGCAGTTCTTC
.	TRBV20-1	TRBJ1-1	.	CSAQQNTEAFF	TGCAGTGCTCAACAGAACACTGAAGCTTTCTTT
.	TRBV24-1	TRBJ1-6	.	CATSRGYNSPLHF	TGTGCCACCAGTAGGGGGTATAATTCACCCCTCCACTTT
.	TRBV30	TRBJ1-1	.	CAWTTGFYEAFF	TGTGCCTGGACTACAGGGTTTTACGAAGCTTTCTTT
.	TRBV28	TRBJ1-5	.	CASSLGGVKGPQHF	TGTGCCAGCAGTTTAGGAGGGGTCAAGGGGCCCCAGCATTTT
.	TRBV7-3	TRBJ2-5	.	CASSLREDGTQYF	TGTGCCAGCAGCTTGAGGGAGGACGGGACCCAGTACTTC
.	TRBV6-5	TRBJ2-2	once	CASRGGGELGELFF	TGTGCCAGCAGAGGAGGTGGGGAGCTCGGGGAGCTGTTTTTT
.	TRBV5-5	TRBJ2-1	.	CASSPYQVANEQFF	TGTGCCAGCAGCCCCTACCAGGTGGCGAATGAGCAGTTCTTC
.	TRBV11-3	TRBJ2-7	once	CASSLLYEQYF	TGTGCCAGCAGCCTTTTATACGAGCAGTACTTC
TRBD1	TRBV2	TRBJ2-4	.	CASRGTGNAKNIQYF	TGTGCCAGCAGGGGGACAGGGAACGCCAAAAACATTCAGTACTTC
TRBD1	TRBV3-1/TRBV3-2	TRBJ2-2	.	CASSRRPGGGTGELFF	TGTGCCAGCAGCCGCCGACCAGGGGGCGGGACCGGGGAGCTGTTTTTT
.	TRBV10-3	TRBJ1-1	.	CAISDTGMNTEAFF	TGTGCCATCAGTGACACAGGTATGAACACTGAAGCTTTCTTT
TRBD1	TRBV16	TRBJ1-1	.	CASSQSATGMNTEAFF	TGTGCCAGCAGCCAATCGGCGACAGGGATGAACACTGAAGCTTTCTTT
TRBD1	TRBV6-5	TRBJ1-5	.	CASTLEGARPQHF	TGTGCCAGCACCCTGGAGGGGGCCCGGCCCCAGCATTTT
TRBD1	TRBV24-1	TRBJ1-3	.	CATQGGGSGNTIYF	TGTGCCACCCAGGGGGGTGGCTCTGGAAACACCATATATTTT
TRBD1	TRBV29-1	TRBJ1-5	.	CSVALGTGGSQPQHF	TGCAGCGTTGCATTAGGGACAGGGGGGTCCCAGCCCCAGCATTTT
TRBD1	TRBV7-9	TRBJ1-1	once	CASSRQGNTEAFF	TGTGCCAGCAGCCGACAGGGGAACACTGAAGCTTTCTTT
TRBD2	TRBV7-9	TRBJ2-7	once	CASSGTSNVYYEQYF	TGTGCCAGCAGCGGGACTAGCAATGTTTACTACGAGCAGTACTTC
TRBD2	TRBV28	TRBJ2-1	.	CASSLGLAGANEQFF	TGTGCCAGCAGTTTGGGTCTAGCGGGGGCCAATGAGCAGTTCTTC
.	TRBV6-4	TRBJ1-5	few	CASSVRQDTQPQHF	TGTGCCAGCAGTGTCAGACAGGATACTCAGCCCCAGCATTTT
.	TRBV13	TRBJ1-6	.	CASSQGNSPLHF	TGTGCCAGCAGCCAGGGGAATTCACCCCTCCACTTT
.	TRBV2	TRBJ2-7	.	CASCPTPREQYF	TGTGCCAGCTGTCCGACTCCGCGCGAGCAGTACTTC
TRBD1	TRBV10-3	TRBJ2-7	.	CAIRQGTDEQYF	TGTGCCATCAGACAGGGGACCGACGAGCAGTACTTC
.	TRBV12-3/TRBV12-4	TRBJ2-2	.	CASSRRGRGELFF	TGTGCCAGCAGTCGCAGGGGTCGCGGGGAGCTGTTTTTT
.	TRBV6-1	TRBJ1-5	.	CASSEKGVSNQPQHF	TGTGCCAGCAGTGAAAAAGGGGTTAGCAATCAGCCCCAGCATTTT
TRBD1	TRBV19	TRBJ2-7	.	CASSPGTGGYEQYF	TGTGCCAGTAGCCCCGGGACAGGGGGCTACGAGCAGTACTTC
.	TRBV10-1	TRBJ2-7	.	CASSESGRTYEQYF	TGCGCCAGCAGTGAGTCGGGGCGGACCTACGAGCAGTACTTC
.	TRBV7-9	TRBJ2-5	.	CASSLDGRGAQETQYF	TGTGCCAGCAGCTTAGACGGCAGGGGGGCTCAAGAGACCCAGTACTTC
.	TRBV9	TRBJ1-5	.	CASSPGRGTGNQPQHF	TGTGCCAGCAGCCCAGGAAGGGGGACGGGCAATCAGCCCCAGCATTTT
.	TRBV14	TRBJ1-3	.	CASSQAGSGNTIYF	TGTGCCAGCAGCCAAGCAGGGTCTGGAAACACCATATATTTT